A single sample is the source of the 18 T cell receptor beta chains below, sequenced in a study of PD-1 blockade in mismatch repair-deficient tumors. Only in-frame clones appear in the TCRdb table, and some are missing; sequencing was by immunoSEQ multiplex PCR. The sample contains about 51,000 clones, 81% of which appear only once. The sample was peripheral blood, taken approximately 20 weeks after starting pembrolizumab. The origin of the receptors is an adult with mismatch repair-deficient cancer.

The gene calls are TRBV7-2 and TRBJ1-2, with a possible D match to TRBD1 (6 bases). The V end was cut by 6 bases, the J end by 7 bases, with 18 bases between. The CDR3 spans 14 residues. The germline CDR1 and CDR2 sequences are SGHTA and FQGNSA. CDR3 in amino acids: CASRPQPGQFGYTF. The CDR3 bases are TGTGCCAGCAGACCCCAGCCGGGACAATTTGGCTACACCTTC.

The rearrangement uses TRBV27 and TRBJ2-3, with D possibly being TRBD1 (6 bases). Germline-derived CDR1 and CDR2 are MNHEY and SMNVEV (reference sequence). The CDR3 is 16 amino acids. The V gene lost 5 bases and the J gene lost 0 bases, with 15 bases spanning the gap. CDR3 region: CASSPGQIVSTDTQYF. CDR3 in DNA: TGTGCCAGCAGTCCGGGACAAATAGTAAGCACAGATACGCAGTATTTT.

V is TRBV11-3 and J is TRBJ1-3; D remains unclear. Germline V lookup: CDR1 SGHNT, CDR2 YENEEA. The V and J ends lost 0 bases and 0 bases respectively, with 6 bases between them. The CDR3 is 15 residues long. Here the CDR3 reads CASSLDRGSGNTIYF. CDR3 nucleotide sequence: TGTGCCAGCAGCTTAGACAGAGGCTCTGGAAACACCATATATTTT.

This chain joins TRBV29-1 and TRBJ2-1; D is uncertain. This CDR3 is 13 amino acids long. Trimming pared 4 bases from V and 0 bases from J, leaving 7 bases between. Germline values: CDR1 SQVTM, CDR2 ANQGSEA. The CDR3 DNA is TGCAGCGTTGGAGAGAGCTCCTACAATGAGCAGTTCTTC. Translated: CSVGESSYNEQFF.

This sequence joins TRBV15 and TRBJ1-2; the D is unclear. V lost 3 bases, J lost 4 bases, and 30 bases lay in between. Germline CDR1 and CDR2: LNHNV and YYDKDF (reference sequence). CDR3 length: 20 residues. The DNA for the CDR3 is TGTGCCACCAGCAGGAGATATGGTACCAACCAAGGGTACGACGCCTATGGCTACACCTTC. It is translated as CATSRRYGTNQGYDAYGYTF.

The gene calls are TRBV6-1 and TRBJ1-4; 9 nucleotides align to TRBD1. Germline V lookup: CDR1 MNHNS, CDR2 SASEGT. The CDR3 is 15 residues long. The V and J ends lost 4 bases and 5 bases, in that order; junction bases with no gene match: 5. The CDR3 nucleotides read TGTGCCAGCAGTGTTTTAACAGGGGGCAATGAAAAACTGTTTTTT. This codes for CASSVLTGGNEKLFF.

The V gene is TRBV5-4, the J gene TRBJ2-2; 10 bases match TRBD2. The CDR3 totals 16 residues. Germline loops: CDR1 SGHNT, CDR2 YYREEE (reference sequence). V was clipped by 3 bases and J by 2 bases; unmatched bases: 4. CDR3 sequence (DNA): TGTGCCAGCAGCTCTCTAGCGGGAGCAAACACCGGGGAGCTGTTTTTT. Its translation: CASSSLAGANTGELFF.

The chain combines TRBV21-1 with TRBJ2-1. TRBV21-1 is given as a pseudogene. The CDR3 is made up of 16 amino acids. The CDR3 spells CASRALLHHSDNEQFF. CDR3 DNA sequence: TGTGCCAGCAGGGCCTTGCTACACCATTCCGACAATGAGCAGTTCTTC.

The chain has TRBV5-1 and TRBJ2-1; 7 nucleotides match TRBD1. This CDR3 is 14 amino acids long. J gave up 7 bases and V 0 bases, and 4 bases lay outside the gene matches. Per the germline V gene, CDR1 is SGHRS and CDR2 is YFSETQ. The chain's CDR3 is CASSLGQGWNEQFF. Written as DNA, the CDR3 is TGCGCCAGCAGCTTGGGACAGGGATGGAATGAGCAGTTCTTC.

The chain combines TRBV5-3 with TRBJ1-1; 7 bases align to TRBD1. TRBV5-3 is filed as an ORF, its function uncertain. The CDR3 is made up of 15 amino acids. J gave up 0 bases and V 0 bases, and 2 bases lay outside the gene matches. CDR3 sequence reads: CARSLAGGLNTEAFF. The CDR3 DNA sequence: TGTGCCAGAAGCTTGGCAGGGGGGCTGAACACTGAAGCTTTCTTT.

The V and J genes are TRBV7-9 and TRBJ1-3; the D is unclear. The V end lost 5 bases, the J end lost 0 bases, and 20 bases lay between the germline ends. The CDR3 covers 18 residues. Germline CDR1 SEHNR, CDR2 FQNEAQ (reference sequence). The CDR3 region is CASSTPGYQLTSGNTIYF. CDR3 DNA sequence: TGTGCCAGCAGCACCCCTGGTTATCAGTTAACCTCTGGAAACACCATATATTTT.

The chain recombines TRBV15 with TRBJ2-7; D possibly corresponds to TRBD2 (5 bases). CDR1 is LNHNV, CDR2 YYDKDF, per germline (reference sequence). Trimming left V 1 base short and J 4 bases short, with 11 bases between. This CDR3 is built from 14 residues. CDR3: CATSRASGGYEQYF. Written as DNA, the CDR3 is TGTGCCACCAGCAGAGCCTCGGGCGGGTACGAGCAGTACTTC.

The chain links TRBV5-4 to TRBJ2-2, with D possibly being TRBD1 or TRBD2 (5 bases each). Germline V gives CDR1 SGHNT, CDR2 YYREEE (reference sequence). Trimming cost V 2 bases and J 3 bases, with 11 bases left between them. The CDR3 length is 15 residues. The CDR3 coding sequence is TGTGCCAGCAGCTTTACCGGGACCTACACCGGGGAGCTGTTTTTT. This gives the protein CASSFTGTYTGELFF. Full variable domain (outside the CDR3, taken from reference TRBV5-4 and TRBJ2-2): ETGVTQSPTHLIKTRGQQVTLRCSSQSGHNTVSWYQQALGQGPQFIFQYYREEENGRGNFPPRFSGLQFPNYSSELNVNALELDDSALYLCASSFTGTYTGELFFGEGSRLTVL.

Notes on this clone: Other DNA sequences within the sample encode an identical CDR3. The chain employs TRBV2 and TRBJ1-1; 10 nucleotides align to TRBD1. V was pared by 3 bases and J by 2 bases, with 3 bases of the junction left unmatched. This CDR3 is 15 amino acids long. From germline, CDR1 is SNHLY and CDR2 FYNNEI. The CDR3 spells CASSEWDRGNTEAFF. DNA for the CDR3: TGTGCCAGCAGTGAGTGGGACAGGGGAAACACTGAAGCTTTCTTT.

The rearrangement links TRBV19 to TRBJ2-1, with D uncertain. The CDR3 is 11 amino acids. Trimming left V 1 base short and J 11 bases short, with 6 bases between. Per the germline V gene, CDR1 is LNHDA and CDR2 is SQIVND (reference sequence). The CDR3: CASSIGSKQFF. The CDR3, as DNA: TGTGCCAGTAGTATAGGATCCAAGCAGTTCTTC.

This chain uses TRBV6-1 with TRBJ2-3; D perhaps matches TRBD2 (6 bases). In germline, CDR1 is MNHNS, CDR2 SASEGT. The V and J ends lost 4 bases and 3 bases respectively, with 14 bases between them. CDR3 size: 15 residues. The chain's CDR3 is CASSGLAGWTDTQYF. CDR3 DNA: TGTGCCAGCAGTGGACTGGCGGGATGGACAGATACGCAGTATTTT.

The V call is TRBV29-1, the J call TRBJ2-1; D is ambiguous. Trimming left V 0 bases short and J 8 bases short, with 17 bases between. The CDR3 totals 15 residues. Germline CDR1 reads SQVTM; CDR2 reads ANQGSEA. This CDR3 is CSVEDPLGSPHEQFF. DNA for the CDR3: TGCAGCGTTGAAGATCCCCTAGGTTCCCCCCATGAGCAGTTCTTC.

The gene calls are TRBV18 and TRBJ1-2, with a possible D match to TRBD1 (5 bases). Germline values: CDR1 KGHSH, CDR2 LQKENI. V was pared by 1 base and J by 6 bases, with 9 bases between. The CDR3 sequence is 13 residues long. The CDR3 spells CASSPQSGDGYTF. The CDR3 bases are TGTGCCAGCTCACCACAGTCGGGGGATGGCTACACCTTC. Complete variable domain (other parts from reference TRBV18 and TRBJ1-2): NAGVMQNPRHLVRRRGQEARLRCSPMKGHSHVYWYRQLPEEGLKFMVYLQKENIIDESGMPKERFSAEFPKEGPSILRIQQVVRGDSAAYFCASSPQSGDGYTFGSGTRLTVV.